This entry features one T cell receptor beta chain sequence. Its antigen is not known. This record belongs to a study of cytomegalovirus exposure and HLA in healthy donors. Whole-study context: Genetic ancestry analysis placed 81% of the 300 to 400 donors that were genotyped in the Caucasian-associated cluster. Overall study findings and caveats: The availability of immune exposure information extended only to CMV serostatus.

The PCR made use of 60 Vbeta and 13 Jbeta primers. Clones were sequenced by immunoSEQ multiplex PCR, and TCRdb holds only the in-frame ones, with some missing. Here the sample table reports under 40,000 clones. CDR3 length: 19 amino acids. CDR1 and CDR2 (germline): SGHRS, YFSETQ. The junction had 10 bases not matched to a gene; V was cut back by 3 bases and J by 0 bases. The TCR originated in a middle-aged woman in good health and CMV-seropositive. The sequenced material came from PBMCs. J is TRBJ2-6 and V is TRBV5-1, with 9 bases lining up with TRBD1. CDR3 amino acids: CASSSKGQGRSSGANVLTF. CDR3 in DNA: TGCGCCAGCAGCTCGAAGGGACAGGGTCGTTCCTCTGGGGCCAACGTCCTGACTTTC.